Sequencing of this TCR beta chain was carried out in a study of CD8+CD57+ T cells in acquired aplastic anemia. Study information: The average for DNA from sorted CD4+ and CD8+ cells was roughly 3 ug. Whole-study results and caveats: Simpson's diversity of CD8+ cells was not significantly different in patients compared with controls. Patients shared 25 to 30 CD8+ CDR3 sequences with controls.

CD8+CD57+ cell expansion, shown by flow cytometry, had occurred in the patients selected for sequencing. Genomic DNA constituted the template upon which TCR beta VDJ and CDR3 profiling was performed. TCRdb recomputed calls from the reads with MiXCR, one row per CDR3 protein. The table records approximately 130,000 distinct CDR3 sequences, 45% to 60% of them present only once. Trimming pared 7 bases from V and 7 bases from J, leaving 5 bases between. The germline CDR1 and CDR2 sequences are SNHLY and FYNNEI. This CDR3 has 10 amino acids. With respect to this clonotype: Antigen: not known. It may be a read error: a sequence one base away is much more abundant.

The chain recombines TRBV2 with TRBJ2-1; D is unclear. The sequenced sample consisted of sorted CD4+, CD8+, or CD8+CD57+ T cells (not recorded which) from PBMCs. The receptor's source is a human donor with aplastic anemia. The DNA of the CDR3 is TGTGCCAGCATGAGAAATGAGCAGTTCTTC. Its translation: CASMRNEQFF.